The next 24 T cell receptor beta chains were all read from a single sample in a study of T cell responses to AZD1222 COVID-19 vaccine. Clones were sequenced by immunoSEQ multiplex PCR, and TCRdb holds only the in-frame ones, with some missing. The sample carries 150,000 or so clones, approximately 90% recorded once. Here the sequenced sample was peripheral blood, taken 28 days after the second AZD1222 dose. These receptors were obtained from an adult who received the AZD1222 COVID-19 vaccine.

The V call is TRBV19, the J call TRBJ2-1; 7 bases are shared with TRBD1. Germline V gene lookup returns CDR1 LNHDA and CDR2 SQIVND (reference sequence). Unmatched junction bases numbered 9, after V lost 8 bases and J lost 2 bases. CDR3 length: 15 residues. The CDR3 here is CASGTGEGTYNEQFF. CDR3 sequence (DNA): TGTGCCAGTGGTACAGGGGAAGGGACCTACAATGAGCAGTTCTTC.

This rearrangement joins TRBV5-1 to TRBJ1-4; D is possibly TRBD1 (5 bases). Germline V gene lookup returns CDR1 SGHRS and CDR2 YFSETQ. The V end was cut by 1 base, the J end by 4 bases, with 14 bases between. The length of the CDR3 is 16 residues. DNA for the CDR3: TGCGCCAGCAGCTTGACTCGGGGCAGCCTTAATGAAAAACTGTTTTTT. Encoded protein: CASSLTRGSLNEKLFF.

The rearrangement uses TRBV6-2 or TRBV6-3 and TRBJ1-1; no definite D call. Germline lookup yields CDR1 MNHEY and CDR2 SVGEGT. The CDR3 extends over 15 amino acids. V lost 0 bases and J 8 bases, leaving 16 bases between the germline ends. The CDR3 region is CASSYSKSREPEAFF. The CDR3 DNA sequence: TGTGCCAGCAGTTACTCGAAGTCCCGGGAGCCCGAAGCTTTCTTT.

The chain carries TRBV10-3 and TRBJ1-2; the D is unclear. The germline V and J ends were trimmed by 8 bases and 3 bases, with 16 bases remaining between them. The CDR3 has 14 residues. The germline V gene encodes CDR1 ENHRY and CDR2 SYGVKD. The CDR3 nucleotides read TGTGCCATCGGTTCTTCCATGGGTGACTATGGCTACACCTTC. This gives the protein CAIGSSMGDYGYTF.

This chain connects TRBV5-1 to TRBJ1-1; 8 positions match TRBD1. Trimming took 4 bases from V and 0 from J; bases not matched to a gene: 8. Germline V gene sequence: CDR1 SGHRS, CDR2 YFSETQ. CDR3 length: 16 amino acids. CDR3 residues: CASSLSGTGLNTEAFF. The CDR3 DNA follows: TGCGCCAGCAGCCTATCGGGGACAGGTTTGAACACTGAAGCTTTCTTT.

This chain joins TRBV11-2 and TRBJ1-4; D is unclear. The CDR3 runs to 15 residues. The V end lost 5 bases, the J end lost 5 bases, and 15 bases lay between the germline ends. Germline lookup yields CDR1 SGHAT and CDR2 FQNNGV. The CDR3 loop reads CASSPSGGGNEKLFF. CDR3 nucleotides: TGTGCCAGCAGCCCAAGTGGAGGAGGCAATGAAAAACTGTTTTTT.

The chain has TRBV7-2 and TRBJ2-5; D possibly corresponds to TRBD2 (7 bases). Germline loops: CDR1 SGHTA, CDR2 FQGNSA. The CDR3 contains 19 residues. V lost 2 bases to trimming and J lost 2 bases, with 24 bases between them. The chain's CDR3 is CASSLISVPGGRDQETQYF. In DNA, the CDR3 is TGTGCCAGCAGCTTAATTTCGGTCCCGGGGGGCCGGGATCAAGAGACCCAGTACTTC.

The gene calls are TRBV10-3 and TRBJ1-2; no definite D call. CDR3 length: 14 residues. The V and J ends lost 4 bases and 0 bases respectively, with 9 bases between them. From germline, CDR1 is ENHRY and CDR2 SYGVKD. This chain's CDR3 is CAISVSGANYGYTF. The CDR3 nucleotides read TGTGCCATCAGTGTGTCGGGAGCTAACTATGGCTACACCTTC.

CDR3 sequence (DNA): TGTGCCAGCAGCAACGGACATAATCAGCCCCAGCATTTT. Translation gives CASSNGHNQPQHF. The J gene is TRBJ1-5, the V gene TRBV6-5; possibly TRBD1 for D (5 bases). CDR3 length: 13 amino acids. Per germline, CDR1 MNHEY and CDR2 SVGAGI. Trimming removed 6 bases at V and 4 bases at J, with 10 bases between.

V usage is TRBV5-5 and J usage is TRBJ1-2, with D hard to call. CDR1 is SGHKS, CDR2 YYEKEE, per germline (reference sequence). The CDR3 is made up of 12 amino acids. V dropped 4 bases and J dropped 6 bases, with 10 bases sitting between them. The CDR3 protein is CASSAASDGYTF. CDR3 sequence (DNA): TGTGCCAGCAGCGCCGCATCGGATGGCTACACCTTC.

The CDR3 sequence: CASSALRNEQFF. In DNA form, the CDR3 reads TGTGCCAGCAGTGCCTTAAGGAATGAGCAGTTCTTC. The chain couples TRBV12-3 or TRBV12-4 to TRBJ2-1; D remains unclear. CDR3 length: 12 residues. V was cut by 5 bases and J by 7 bases, with 9 bases left in between.

The chain links TRBV9 to TRBJ2-7; 8 nucleotides align to TRBD1. This CDR3 has 15 amino acids. Looked up from germline, CDR1 is SGDLS and CDR2 is YYNGEE. The V segment lost 2 bases and the J segment 5 bases; nucleotides outside the gene matches: 9. The CDR3 bases are TGTGCCAGCAGCGTGACCACCGGGACAGGTAACGAGCAGTACTTC. Protein: CASSVTTGTGNEQYF. The full variable domain, with the rest looked up from reference TRBV9 and TRBJ2-7, is DSGVTQTPKHLITATGQRVTLRCSPRSGDLSVYWYQQSLDQGLQFLIQYYNGEERAKGNILERFSAQQFPDLHSELNLSSLELGDSALYFCASSVTTGTGNEQYFGPGTRLTVT.

This chain uses TRBV15 with TRBJ2-5, with 7 bases matching TRBD1. Per the germline V gene, CDR1 is LNHNV and CDR2 is YYDKDF (reference sequence). This CDR3 has 16 amino acids. Trimming at V came to 5 bases and at J to 1 base, leaving 10 bases not matched to a gene. The CDR3 loop reads CATSRTKQGTQETQYF. CDR3 DNA: TGTGCCACCAGCCGAACTAAACAGGGGACCCAAGAGACCCAGTACTTC.

The gene calls are TRBV12-3 or TRBV12-4 and TRBJ2-7, with 10 bases aligning to TRBD2. This CDR3 comprises 12 residues. The junction had 3 bases not matched to a gene; V was cut back by 6 bases and J by 7 bases. The CDR3 sequence is CASSQAGGEQYF. CDR3 nucleotide sequence: TGTGCCAGCAGCCAAGCGGGGGGGGAGCAGTACTTC.

This sequence joins TRBV27 and TRBJ1-4; TRBD1 might be the D (6 bases). Germline V gene sequence: CDR1 MNHEY, CDR2 SMNVEV (reference sequence). The length of the CDR3 is 17 residues. V lost 5 bases to trimming and J lost 0 bases, with 16 bases between them. The CDR3 region is CASSPFGQLPTNEKLFF. The CDR3 DNA follows: TGTGCCAGCAGTCCATTCGGACAGTTACCAACTAATGAAAAACTGTTTTTT.

This clone was counted a single time. The chain has TRBV30 and TRBJ2-5, with D unclear. This CDR3 has 14 residues. Germline assignment: CDR1 GTSNPN and CDR2 SVGIG (reference sequence). V was shortened by 0 bases and J by 7 bases, with 15 bases between the two germline ends. DNA of the CDR3: TGTGCCTGGAGTGTATCGGGCCAGTTGGCGACCCAGTACTTC. Protein: CAWSVSGQLATQYF.

V and J are TRBV11-3 and TRBJ2-5; a weak D match, TRBD2 (6 bases). CDR3 length: 17 amino acids. V lost 2 bases, J lost 2 bases, and 18 bases lay in between. Germline V gene lookup returns CDR1 SGHNT and CDR2 YENEEA. The CDR3 bases are TGTGCCAGCAGCTTATTTAGGTGGGCGGGACCTCAAGAGACCCAGTACTTC. Encoded protein: CASSLFRWAGPQETQYF.

The chain employs TRBV3-1 (or the pseudogene TRBV3-2) and TRBJ1-3, with 7 bases fitting TRBD1. The CDR3 totals 14 residues. J gave up 3 bases and V 2 bases, and 1 base lay outside the gene matches. The germline V gene encodes CDR1 LGHDT and CDR2 YNNKEL (reference sequence). The CDR3 region has the DNA TGTGCCAGCAGCCAAACAGGGGTTGGAAACACCATATATTTT. Amino acids: CASSQTGVGNTIYF.

This chain joins TRBV5-1 and TRBJ2-7; D is perhaps TRBD1 or TRBD2 (6 bases each). The germline CDR1 and CDR2 sequences are SGHRS and YFSETQ. This CDR3 is built from 17 residues. The V end lost 0 bases, the J end lost 0 bases, and 16 bases lay between the germline ends. The CDR3 protein is CASSLGGLADSSYEQYF. CDR3 coding DNA: TGCGCCAGCAGCTTGGGGGGATTAGCGGACAGCTCCTACGAGCAGTACTTC.

The chain carries TRBV7-8 and TRBJ2-7; D is ambiguous. The CDR3 runs 11 residues. The germline V gene encodes CDR1 SGHVS and CDR2 FQNEAQ. Here the CDR3 reads CAAATDYEQYF. The CDR3 nucleotides are TGTGCTGCGGCAACGGACTACGAGCAGTACTTC.

V is TRBV5-4 and J is TRBJ2-1; 10 bases are a match to TRBD2. With V trimmed by 0 bases and J by 7 bases, 7 bases remained unmatched. This CDR3 is 16 amino acids long. Germline CDR1 reads SGHNT; CDR2 reads YYREEE (reference sequence). The chain's CDR3 is CASSLAGIAGGNEQFF. The CDR3 region has the DNA TGTGCCAGCAGCTTGGCGGGGATAGCGGGAGGAAATGAGCAGTTCTTC.

V gene TRBV7-2 combines with J gene TRBJ2-5, with D maybe TRBD2 (5 bases). Germline CDR1 SGHTA, CDR2 FQGNSA. The CDR3 is made up of 14 amino acids. Trimming stripped 5 bases from V and 5 bases from J, with 15 bases between. In DNA, the CDR3 is TGTGCCAGCAGCCCCGGACTCGATGGGGAGACCCAGTACTTC. Translation: CASSPGLDGETQYF.

The chain is built from TRBV5-1 and TRBJ2-7; D ambiguous. The V end lost 2 bases, the J end lost 4 bases, and 13 bases lay between the germline ends. The CDR3 consists of 14 residues. Per germline, CDR1 SGHRS and CDR2 YFSETQ. CDR3 DNA sequence: TGCGCCAGCAGCTTCGGGCTAATCAGTTACGAGCAGTACTTC. Translation: CASSFGLISYEQYF. Full variable domain (missing parts from reference TRBV5-1 and TRBJ2-7): KAGVTQTPRYLIKTRGQQVTLSCSPISGHRSVSWYQQTPGQGLQFLFEYFSETQRNKGNFPGRFSGRQFSNSRSEMNVSTLELGDSALYLCASSFGLISYEQYFGPGTRLTVT.

The rearrangement links TRBV18 to TRBJ1-2; possible D gene TRBD1, 6 bases. Germline CDR1 is KGHSH and CDR2 is LQKENI. This CDR3 spans 17 amino acids. Trimming removed 3 bases from V and 0 bases from J, with 17 bases in between. Here the CDR3 DNA reads TGTGCCAGCTCACCTACCGGGACACCTCTAGCTAACTATGGCTACACCTTC. Its protein product is CASSPTGTPLANYGYTF. Drawing the rest from reference TRBV18 and TRBJ1-2, the complete variable domain is NAGVMQNPRHLVRRRGQEARLRCSPMKGHSHVYWYRQLPEEGLKFMVYLQKENIIDESGMPKERFSAEFPKEGPSILRIQQVVRGDSAAYFCASSPTGTPLANYGYTFGSGTRLTVV.